These T cell receptor beta chains were read from a single sample in a study of blood T cell repertoires in COVID-19. Profiled with immunoSEQ multiplex PCR; TCRdb holds only in-frame clones, not every one. The data contain approximately 250,000 clones, roughly 91% of them singletons. Source material: PBMCs or T cells enriched from blood (not recorded which). All receptors derive from a woman aged 25 to 45 who had recovered from COVID-19. CDR3s include the opening cysteine and the closing phenylalanine or tryptophan. A D gene is named only where the DNA matches it firmly. Size values are once, few and many counts, or a class for expanded clones, and some rows have none.

>NA|TRBV29-1|TRBJ1-3|NA
CSVEDRRGGNTIYF
TGCAGCGTTGAAGATCGTAGGGGTGGAAACACCATATATTTT
>NA|TRBV6-2/TRBV6-3|TRBJ2-3|NA
CASSYGPHRRPRGTDTQYF
TGTGCCAGCAGTTACGGGCCCCACAGGAGACCCAGGGGCACAGATACGCAGTATTTT
>NA|TRBV3-1/TRBV3-2|TRBJ1-1|NA
CASSQGGNTEAFF
TGTGCCAGCAGCCAGGGGGGGAACACTGAAGCTTTCTTT
>NA|TRBV6-5|TRBJ2-5|NA
CASRQQETQYF
TGTGCCAGCAGACAACAAGAGACCCAGTACTTC
>NA|TRBV9|TRBJ1-3|NA
CASSVGGGSSGNTIYF
TGTGCCAGCAGCGTAGGAGGAGGGAGCTCTGGAAACACCATATATTTT
>NA|TRBV15|TRBJ2-1|NA
CATSREGLFSYNEQFF
TGTGCCACCAGCAGAGAGGGCCTCTTCTCCTACAATGAGCAGTTCTTC
>NA|TRBV19|TRBJ2-4|TRBD1
CASSPPGTGGLDIQYF
TGTGCCAGTAGTCCCCCCGGGACAGGGGGTTTGGACATTCAGTACTTC
>NA|TRBV5-6|TRBJ1-1|NA
CASSPRRFGTEAFF
TGTGCCAGCAGCCCCCGGAGGTTCGGCACTGAAGCTTTCTTT
>once|TRBV28|TRBJ1-1|NA
CASSFLGGGMNTEAFF
TGTGCCAGCAGCTTCCTGGGGGGGGGCATGAACACTGAAGCTTTCTTT
>NA|TRBV7-7|TRBJ2-1|NA
CASSLGSPARDEQFF
TGTGCTAGCAGCTTAGGCTCTCCCGCGCGGGATGAGCAGTTCTTC
>NA|TRBV29-1|TRBJ2-7|NA
CSVSDPVGFGESYEQYF
TGCAGCGTTTCCGACCCGGTAGGTTTCGGGGAATCCTACGAGCAGTACTTC
>NA|TRBV19|TRBJ2-4|TRBD2
CASSSVVAGAKNIQYF
TGTGCCAGTAGTAGTGTGGTAGCGGGAGCCAAAAACATTCAGTACTTC
>NA|TRBV5-6|TRBJ2-5|TRBD2
CASSAWTSGWARETQYF
TGTGCCAGCAGCGCCTGGACTAGCGGGTGGGCCCGGGAGACCCAGTACTTC
>NA|TRBV11-2|TRBJ2-7|NA
CASSLAGDFGQYF
TGTGCCAGCAGCTTAGCGGGAGATTTCGGGCAGTACTTC
>NA|TRBV4-1|TRBJ2-5|TRBD1
CASSQAGTGGLGTQYF
TGCGCCAGCAGCCAGGCTGGGACAGGGGGTTTAGGGACCCAGTACTTC
>NA|TRBV11-3|TRBJ2-1|NA
CASSLSSRYSYNEQFF
TGTGCCAGCAGCTTAAGTTCCCGCTACTCCTACAATGAGCAGTTCTTC
>NA|TRBV7-2|TRBJ2-2|NA
CASSLAGLRTTNTGELFF
TGTGCCAGCAGCTTAGCAGGTCTGCGGACAACGAACACCGGGGAGCTGTTTTTT
>once|TRBV18|TRBJ2-1|NA
CASSPGSSRFF
TGTGCCAGCTCACCAGGGTCTAGTAGGTTCTTC
>NA|TRBV30|TRBJ1-2|NA
CAWAPNGLGGYTF
TGTGCCTGGGCCCCAAATGGGCTGGGCGGCTACACCTTC
>NA|TRBV30|TRBJ1-1|TRBD1
CAWKSYGTEDLNTEAFF
TGTGCCTGGAAGTCTTACGGGACAGAAGACCTGAACACTGAAGCTTTCTTT
>NA|TRBV5-1|TRBJ2-2|TRBD2
CASSLGTSGILTGELFF
TGCGCCAGCAGCTTGGGGACTAGCGGGATCTTGACCGGGGAGCTGTTTTTT
>NA|TRBV4-2|TRBJ2-7|TRBD2
CASSQELAGASYEQYF
TGTGCCAGCAGCCAGGAACTAGCGGGAGCCTCGTACGAGCAGTACTTC
>NA|TRBV27|TRBJ2-3|TRBD2
CASSFGTSGGDTQYF
TGTGCCAGCAGTTTCGGGACTAGTGGAGGAGATACGCAGTATTTT
>once|TRBV6-2/TRBV6-3|TRBJ2-3|NA
CASSRRLPRSTDTQYF
TGTGCCAGCAGCCGACGACTACCCCGTAGCACAGATACGCAGTATTTT